The present T cell receptor (beta chain) was sequenced within a study of blood T cell repertoires in COVID-19. The data were produced by immunoSEQ multiplex PCR, yet TCRdb's version contains in-frame clones alone and is incomplete. Among about 100,000 clones, more than 65% were seen once, and the ten largest hold 15% to 20%. Trimming cost V 7 bases and J 10 bases, with 17 bases left between them. CDR1 and CDR2 from the germline V gene are SNHLY and FYNNEI. The length of the CDR3 is 14 residues. The source of this sequence is a woman aged 80 or older with active or convalescent COVID-19. The sample comprised peripheral blood. This chain connects TRBV2 to TRBJ1-6, with D perhaps TRBD1 (5 bases). CDR3 sequence (DNA): TGTGCCAGCATCTTGTTCCAGGGCAGCTCACCCCTCCACTTT. The encoded protein is CASILFQGSSPLHF.